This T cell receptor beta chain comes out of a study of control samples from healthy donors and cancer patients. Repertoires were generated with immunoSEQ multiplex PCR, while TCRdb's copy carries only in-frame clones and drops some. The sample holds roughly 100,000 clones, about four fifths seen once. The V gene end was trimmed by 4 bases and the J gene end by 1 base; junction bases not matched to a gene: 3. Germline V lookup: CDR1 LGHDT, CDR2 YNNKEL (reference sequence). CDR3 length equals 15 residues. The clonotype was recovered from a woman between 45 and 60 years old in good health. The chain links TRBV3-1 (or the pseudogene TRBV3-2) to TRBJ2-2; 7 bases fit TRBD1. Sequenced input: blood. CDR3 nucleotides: TGTGCCAGCAGCCCAAGGACAGGGAACACCGGGGAGCTGTTTTTT. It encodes CASSPRTGNTGELFF.